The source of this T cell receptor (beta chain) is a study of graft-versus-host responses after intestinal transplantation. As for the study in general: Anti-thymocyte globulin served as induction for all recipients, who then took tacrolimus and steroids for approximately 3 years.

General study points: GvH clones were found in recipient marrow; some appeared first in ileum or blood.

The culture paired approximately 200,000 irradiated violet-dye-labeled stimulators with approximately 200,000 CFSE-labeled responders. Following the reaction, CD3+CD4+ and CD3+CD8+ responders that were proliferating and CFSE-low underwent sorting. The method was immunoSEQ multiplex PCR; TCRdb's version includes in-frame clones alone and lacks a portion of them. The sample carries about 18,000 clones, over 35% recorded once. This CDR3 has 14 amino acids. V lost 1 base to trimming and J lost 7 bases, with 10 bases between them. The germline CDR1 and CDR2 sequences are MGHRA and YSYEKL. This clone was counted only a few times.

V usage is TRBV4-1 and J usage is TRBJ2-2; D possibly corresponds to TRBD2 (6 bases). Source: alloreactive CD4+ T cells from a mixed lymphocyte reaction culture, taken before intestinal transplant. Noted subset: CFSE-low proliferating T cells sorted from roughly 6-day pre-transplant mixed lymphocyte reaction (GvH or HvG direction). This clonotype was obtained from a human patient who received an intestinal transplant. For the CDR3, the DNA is TGCGCCAGCAGCCAAGCCGGGACTCTCGGGGAGCTGTTTTTT. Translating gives CASSQAGTLGELFF.